The subject of this entry is one T cell receptor (beta chain). Profiling relied on immunoSEQ multiplex PCR, and the TCRdb table lists in-frame clones only, not all of them. The profile shows about 300,000 clones, around 90% of them singletons. In germline, CDR1 is WSHSY, CDR2 SAAADI. Trimming took off 6 bases at V and 3 bases at J, with 11 bases between the two ends. This CDR3 is 13 amino acids long. The sample is drawn from a study of blood T cell repertoires in COVID-19. Study-level information: Sites in the United States, Italy and Spain provided acute and convalescent COVID-19 samples. T cells, B-cell-depleted T cells, or PBMCs provided the cDNA or gDNA that served as material.

Sequences were obtained from peripheral blood. The sequence derives from a man in his 70s with acute or convalescent COVID-19. V usage is TRBV10-2 and J usage is TRBJ1-2; D gene unclear. Here the CDR3 reads CASSVEEYYGYTF. The CDR3 DNA reads TGCGCCAGCAGCGTAGAAGAATACTATGGCTACACCTTC.